The 24 T cell receptor beta chains below all came from one sample that was sequenced in a study of tumor-infiltrating lymphocytes in primary liver carcinoma. A primer matching the constant region was used to make TCR beta cDNA from 500 to 650 ng of total RNA. Each TCR beta library was derived from three nested multiplex PCR rounds that employed slightly modified ARM-PCR. Two initial PCR rounds of approximately 10 cycles each paired TRBV1-TRBV30 forward primers with a C-beta reverse primer. TCRdb processed the multiplex PCR reads anew with MiXCR; each CDR3 protein has one entry. The sample lists roughly 330,000 distinct CDR3 sequences, about two thirds occurring once. Unsorted whole blood supplied the RNA, and germline DNA was extracted too. Specimen: peripheral blood. These receptors came from a man aged 35 to 55 with primary liver carcinoma and hepatitis B virus infection.

With regard to this clonotype: Relative to the germline gene, one junction end is altered; a read error may explain this. Here the CDR3 DNA reads TGTGGCAGCAGCCAACGACGGGAGCTCACTGAAGCTTTCTTT. Translating it yields CGSSQRRELTEAFF. This rearrangement joins TRBV14 to TRBJ1-1; no clear D gene. This CDR3 is 14 amino acids long. Germline-derived CDR1 and CDR2 are SGHDN and FVKESK.

V is TRBV28 and J is TRBJ2-5; tentative D call: TRBD2 (5 bases). The CDR3 is made up of 15 amino acids. V lost 3 bases and J lost 0, with 11 bases in between. CDR1 and CDR2 (germline): MDHEN, SYDVKM. Here the CDR3 reads CASSLGSAYQETQYF. DNA of the CDR3: TGTGCCAGCAGTTTGGGTAGCGCCTACCAAGAGACCCAGTACTTC.

This clonotype was picked up a small number of times. The chain has TRBV12-3 or TRBV12-4 and TRBJ2-1, with TRBD1 as a possible D gene (6 bases). The CDR3 spans 14 residues. Trimming left V 3 bases short and J 3 bases short, with 9 bases between. This CDR3 is CASSFGQIYNEQFF. The CDR3 DNA is TGTGCCAGCAGTTTCGGACAGATCTACAATGAGCAGTTCTTC.

This chain connects TRBV5-4 to TRBJ2-2; TRBD2 matches at 8 bases. V shed 6 bases, J shed 4 bases, and the junction held 11 bases outside the gene matches. The CDR3 totals 16 residues. CDR1 SGHNT and CDR2 YYREEE come from the germline V gene (reference sequence). CDR3 residues: CASIGGTGRVTGELFF. The CDR3, as DNA: TGTGCCAGCATCGGGGGGACCGGGAGGGTCACCGGGGAGCTGTTTTTT.

The rearrangement uses TRBV12-3 or TRBV12-4 and TRBJ1-2; no definite D call. The CDR3 contains 12 residues. Trimming took 4 bases from V and 5 from J, leaving 8 bases between them. CDR3 DNA: TGTGCCAGCAGTTGGGCCAAGTATGGCTACACCTTC. It translates to CASSWAKYGYTF.

In regard to this clonotype: A much more abundant neighbour one base away suggests this may be a read error. The CDR3 DNA follows: TGCGCCAGCAGCCCCCTCATTGGGGGTGGCGGCATGAACACTGAAGCTTCCTTT. Protein sequence: CASSPLIGGGGMNTEASF. The V call is TRBV4-1, the J call TRBJ1-1, with D perhaps matching TRBD1 (5 bases). Germline CDR1 and CDR2: MGHRA and YSYEKL. This CDR3 comprises 18 residues.

In the case of this clonotype: A much bigger clone sits one base away, suggesting this may be a read error. The J gene is TRBJ2-1, the V gene TRBV6-1; weak D call: TRBD1 (6 bases). With 7 bases removed from V and 6 bases from J, the gap between germline ends came to 13 bases. The length of the CDR3 is 13 residues. The V gene's germline CDR1 is MNHNS and CDR2 SASEGT. CDR3 sequence reads: CASTGHNCNEQFF. The CDR3 region has the DNA TGTGCCAGCACGGGACATAACTGCAATGAGCAGTTCTTC.

This clonotype has at least ten counts. Here the CDR3 DNA reads TGTGCCAGCAGCTTAGATCTTATCGACTCCTACGAGCAGTACTTC. Residues: CASSLDLIDSYEQYF. The chain links TRBV11-2 to TRBJ2-7, with unresolved D. Germline lookup yields CDR1 SGHAT and CDR2 FQNNGV. This CDR3 is built from 15 residues. V was pared by 0 bases and J by 0 bases, with 9 bases between.

In its sample, this clonotype was seen many times. This chain links TRBV4-3 with TRBJ2-1; the match to TRBD2 covers 13 bases. CDR1 and CDR2 (germline): LGHNA, YSLEER. Trimming at V came to 0 bases and at J to 5 bases, leaving 7 bases not matched to a gene. This CDR3 region has 18 residues. CDR3 residues: CASSQDRTSGRGNNEQFF. The CDR3 DNA sequence: TGCGCCAGCAGCCAAGATAGGACTAGCGGGAGAGGGAACAATGAGCAGTTCTTC.

Note on this clonotype: Here the CDR3 omits its conserved ending phenylalanine or tryptophan, so a read error is the likely source. The V call is TRBV5-1, the J call TRBJ2-1; no clear D gene. Germline V gene data show CDR1 as SGHRS and CDR2 as YFSETQ. This CDR3 is built from 14 residues. V lost 0 bases and J 0 bases, leaving 4 bases between the germline ends. CDR3 protein: CASSLAASYNEQFS. The CDR3 DNA reads as TGCGCCAGCAGCTTGGCCGCCTCCTACAATGAGCAGTTCTCC.

As regards this clonotype: Germline is not matched at one junction end, which may reflect a read error. J is TRBJ1-5 and V is TRBV11-2, with D perhaps matching TRBD1 (6 bases). This CDR3 spans 15 amino acids. Looked up from germline, CDR1 is SGHAT and CDR2 is FQNNGV. The CDR3 spells CASSLEGRGDLPQHF. The CDR3 DNA reads TGTGCCAGTAGCTTAGAGGGGAGGGGGGACCTGCCCCAGCATTTT.

This clonotype was detected a few times. The J gene is TRBJ2-2, the V gene TRBV20-1; no definite D call. This CDR3 contains 12 residues. The germline V gene encodes CDR1 DFQATT and CDR2 SNEGSKA (reference sequence). Trimming cost V 6 bases and J 7 bases, with 12 bases left between them. The CDR3 reads CSARTISGELFF. The DNA for the CDR3 is TGCAGTGCCCGCACGATTAGCGGGGAGCTGTTTTTT.

About this clonotype itself: A clone one base away is much larger, so this may be a read error. The chain is built from TRBV6-5 and TRBJ2-3; D perhaps matches TRBD1 (5 bases). The V and J ends lost 0 bases and 3 bases respectively, with 16 bases between them. The germline gives CDR1 MNHEY, CDR2 SVGAGI. The CDR3 covers 17 residues. The chain's CDR3 is CASSYSVSRTMTDTQYF. The CDR3 nucleotides are TGTGCCAGCAGTTACTCAGTTTCGAGGACAATGACAGATACGCAGTATTTT.

To note about this clonotype: Since a much larger clone is just one base distant, this may be a read error. The V call is TRBV6-5, the J call TRBJ2-1, with TRBD2 matching 10 bases. This CDR3 has 17 residues. CDR1 MNHEY and CDR2 SVGAGI come from the germline V gene. CDR3 sequence (DNA): TGTGCCAGCACTTACTCGACGCTAGCGGGAGCATACAATGAGCAGTTCTTC. This gives the protein CASTYSTLAGAYNEQFF.

Notes on this clonotype: Given the absence of the conserved phenylalanine or tryptophan at the CDR3 end, a read error is likely. The rearrangement links TRBV11-2 to TRBJ2-7; D perhaps matches TRBD2 (7 bases). The CDR3 is made up of 15 amino acids. Germline lookup yields CDR1 SGHAT and CDR2 FQNNGV. Trimming left V 5 bases short and J 3 bases short, with 17 bases between. The CDR3 sequence: CASSLLAGAVYEQYY. CDR3 nucleotides: TGTGCCAGCAGCCTCCTGGCGGGGGCCGTCTACGAGCAGTACTAC.

On this clonotype itself: A much more abundant neighbour one base away suggests this may be a read error. The chain uses TRBV14 and TRBJ2-2, with 7 bases lining up with TRBD2. CDR1 is SGHDN, CDR2 FVKESK, per germline. V trimming: 1 base; J trimming: 6 bases; junction bases outside the gene matches: 5. The CDR3 extends over 15 amino acids. CDR3 nucleotides: TGTGCCAGCAGCCAAGGGACTAGACCCGCCGGGGAGCTGTTTTTT. Its protein is CASSQGTRPAGELFF.

The genes are TRBV6-5 and TRBJ2-7; D tentatively fits TRBD1 or TRBD2 (5 bases each). This CDR3 is built from 15 residues. V dropped 0 bases and J dropped 1 base, with 10 bases sitting between them. From germline, CDR1 is MNHEY and CDR2 SVGAGI. The CDR3 region is CASSYSGRISYEQYF. The CDR3 nucleotides are TGTGCCAGCAGTTACTCGGGACGGATATCCTACGAGCAGTACTTC.

The sample holds many counts of this clonotype. The genes are TRBV4-2 and TRBJ2-1; 10 nucleotides align to TRBD2. J lost 4 bases, V lost 4 bases, and 10 bases had no gene match. CDR1 LGHNA and CDR2 YNFKEQ come from the germline V gene. The CDR3 has 17 amino acids. This chain's CDR3 is CASSLAETSGLYNEQFF. CDR3 coding DNA: TGTGCCAGCAGCCTCGCTGAGACTAGCGGGTTATACAATGAGCAGTTCTTC.

This rearrangement joins TRBV29-1 to TRBJ2-3; D unclear. The CDR3 is 13 residues long. In germline, CDR1 is SQVTM, CDR2 ANQGSEA. Trimming removed 2 bases at V and 12 bases at J, with 18 bases between. CDR3: CSVERPDLDRQYF. CDR3 DNA sequence: TGCAGCGTTGAAAGGCCAGACCTAGATAGACAGTATTTT.

Points on this clonotype: A read error may explain this, as a much larger clone is one base away. The CDR3 spells CAGRRDLLYNEQFF. CDR3 in DNA: TGTGCCGGCAGGAGGGATTTACTCTACAATGAGCAGTTCTTC. This chain links TRBV6-1 with TRBJ2-1; perhaps TRBD2 as D (6 bases). The germline gives CDR1 MNHNS, CDR2 SASEGT. CDR3 length: 14 amino acids.

This clonotype was detected ten times or more. This chain connects TRBV6-5 to TRBJ2-5; D not certain. Trimming took off 8 bases at V and 2 bases at J, with 9 bases between the two ends. Germline CDR1 and CDR2: MNHEY and SVGAGI. This CDR3 contains 12 residues. CDR3 protein: CASGNTQETQYF. In DNA, the CDR3 is TGTGCCAGCGGGAACACGCAAGAGACCCAGTACTTC.

There are many counts of this clonotype. J is TRBJ1-1 and V is TRBV6-5, with 11 bases identical to TRBD1. Unmatched junction bases numbered 10, after V lost 6 bases and J lost 1 base. The CDR3 loop spans 17 amino acids. Germline assignment: CDR1 MNHEY and CDR2 SVGAGI. CDR3 in DNA: TGTGCCAGCAGCCTGAAAGGACAGGGGGCTTGGAACACTGAAGCTTTCTTT. Protein product: CASSLKGQGAWNTEAFF.

As concerns this clonotype: This clone may be a read error of a much larger clone one base away. The chain employs TRBV29-1 and TRBJ2-1; TRBD2 might be the D (6 bases). The germline V gene has CDR1 SQVTM and CDR2 ANQGSEA. CDR3 length: 13 amino acids. The CDR3 loop reads CSAEEGSYDEQFF. DNA for the CDR3: TGCAGCGCCGAGGAGGGTTCCTACGATGAGCAGTTCTTC.

This clonotype has a count of ten or more. The J gene is TRBJ2-3, the V gene TRBV11-2; no reliable D call. Per the germline V gene, CDR1 is SGHAT and CDR2 is FQNNGV. The CDR3 is 13 residues long. Trimming stripped 2 bases from V and 3 bases from J, with 6 bases between. CDR3 amino acids: CASSLTGTDTQYF. CDR3 DNA: TGTGCCAGCAGCTTAACGGGTACAGATACGCAGTATTTT.